These T cell receptor beta chains were read from a single sample in a study of vaccination and CD4 T cells after COVID-19. Their target antigens are unknown. From the PCR reads, TCRdb called clonotypes with MiXCR, one entry per CDR3 protein. The top ten hold 4.5% to 6% of the sample, which has more than 15,000 distinct CDR3 sequences, about 46% seen once. Sequencing used CD4+ T cells from blood, cultured in vitro, obtained before SARS-CoV-2 vaccination. These receptors were obtained from a human donor who had recovered from COVID-19. Each CDR3 is given with its conserved first and last residue. Each record gives: V gene, D gene, clone size, J gene, CDR3 protein, CDR3 DNA. D genes are given only for firm matches. Some rows have no size entry. The others give once, few or many, or a class for an expanded clone.

TRBV10-1	TRBD1	-	TRBJ1-1	CASSATGVRKAFF	TGCGCCAGCAGTGCGACAGGGGTGAGGAAAGCTTTCTTT
TRBV4-2	TRBD1	-	TRBJ1-1	CASSLGQGARWNTEAFF	TGTGCCAGCAGCTTGGGACAGGGGGCGCGTTGGAACACTGAAGCTTTCTTT
TRBV2	-	-	TRBJ1-1	CASSLEGFGRSTEAFF	TGTGCCAGCAGTCTCGAGGGGTTTGGTCGATCCACTGAAGCTTTCTTT
TRBV7-2	-	-	TRBJ1-6	CASSLAYRQSPTINNSPLHF	TGTGCCAGCAGCTTAGCTTATCGGCAATCTCCCACAATCAATAATTCACCCCTCCACTTT
TRBV28	TRBD2	-	TRBJ2-2	CASRLSGPNTGELFF	TGTGCCAGCAGACTTAGCGGGCCGAACACCGGGGAGCTGTTTTTT
TRBV12-3/TRBV12-4	-	-	TRBJ1-5	CASSFRGALNQPQHF	TGTGCCAGCAGTTTTAGGGGGGCCCTCAATCAGCCCCAGCATTTT
TRBV6-1	TRBD1	-	TRBJ2-2	CASSPRDRKRTGELFF	TGTGCCAGCAGTCCCCGGGACAGGAAGAGAACCGGGGAGCTGTTTTTT
TRBV5-1	-	-	TRBJ1-1	CASSLEEGRTEAFF	TGCGCCAGCAGCTTAGAAGAGGGGCGTACTGAAGCTTTCTTT
TRBV5-1	TRBD1	few	TRBJ1-2	CASSPTGTGSGGYTF	TGCGCCAGCAGCCCAACCGGGACAGGGAGCGGGGGCTACACCTTC
TRBV7-9	-	-	TRBJ1-1	CASRVTSNTEAFF	TGTGCCAGCAGGGTGACGTCGAACACTGAAGCTTTCTTT
TRBV10-3	-	-	TRBJ2-7	CAISESREDEQYF	TGTGCCATCAGTGAGTCTAGGGAGGACGAGCAGTACTTC
TRBV11-3	-	-	TRBJ1-6	CASSRSEGMDNSPLHF	TGTGCCAGCAGCCGTTCGGAGGGGATGGATAATTCACCCCTCCACTTT
TRBV20-1	-	few	TRBJ1-3	CSAGNTIYF	TGCAGTGCTGGAAACACCATATATTTT
TRBV5-4	-	-	TRBJ2-5	CASSPEGGETQYF	TGTGCCAGCAGCCCCGAGGGGGGCGAGACCCAGTACTTC
TRBV6-1	-	-	TRBJ1-1	CASSDEGLNTEAFF	TGTGCCAGCAGTGACGAGGGACTGAACACTGAAGCTTTCTTT
TRBV20-1	-	-	TRBJ1-1	CSAEPSRRGNWNTEAFF	TGCAGTGCGGAACCGTCAAGAAGGGGGAATTGGAACACTGAAGCTTTCTTT
TRBV6-5	-	-	TRBJ1-6	CASSSPGGGFGSPLHF	TGTGCCAGCAGTTCCCCGGGGGGGGGGTTCGGTTCACCCCTCCACTTT
TRBV6-1	-	-	TRBJ1-5	CASSRSINQPQHF	TGTGCCAGCTCCCGGAGCATCAATCAGCCCCAGCATTTT
TRBV19	-	few	TRBJ1-1	CASTDPPNTEAFF	TGTGCCAGTACGGACCCCCCGAACACTGAAGCTTTCTTT
TRBV19	TRBD1	few	TRBJ1-5	CASGLRQGEYSNQPQHF	TGTGCCAGTGGTCTTAGGCAGGGGGAGTATAGCAATCAGCCCCAGCATTTT
TRBV20-1	-	few	TRBJ1-2	CSARALGRENYGYTF	TGCAGTGCTAGAGCACTCGGCAGGGAAAACTATGGCTACACCTTC
TRBV20-1	-	few	TRBJ1-5	CSAEGQVEPQHF	TGCAGTGCTGAGGGGCAGGTGGAACCCCAGCATTTT
TRBV7-3	TRBD1	-	TRBJ2-7	CASSVGTGYEQYF	TGTGCCAGCAGTGTTGGGACAGGGTACGAGCAGTACTTC
TRBV20-1	-	-	TRBJ2-7	CSARSYGEQYF	TGCAGTGCTCGCTCATACGGCGAGCAGTACTTC
TRBV2	TRBD1	-	TRBJ1-2	CASRGGGGYGYTF	TGTGCCAGCAGGGGAGGGGGCGGCTATGGCTACACCTTC
TRBV19	-	few	TRBJ2-5	CASSRQGQETQYF	TGTGCCAGTAGTAGGCAGGGTCAAGAGACCCAGTACTTC
TRBV2	-	-	TRBJ1-5	CASDRDSRNQPQHF	TGTGCCAGTGACCGGGACTCACGCAATCAGCCCCAGCATTTT
TRBV6-5	TRBD1	-	TRBJ1-1	CASSYLPGQGATEAFF	TGTGCCAGCAGTTATCTCCCGGGACAGGGGGCAACTGAAGCTTTCTTT
TRBV27	TRBD1	-	TRBJ1-2	CASSDQGGVFYGYTF	TGTGCCAGCAGCGACCAAGGGGGCGTCTTCTATGGCTACACCTTC
TRBV7-9	TRBD2	-	TRBJ2-2	CASSFPGLAGGTGELFF	TGTGCCAGCAGCTTCCCGGGACTAGCGGGAGGGACCGGGGAGCTGTTTTTT
TRBV7-2	-	-	TRBJ2-6	CASSSRGGGANVLTF	TGTGCCAGCAGCTCCAGGGGAGGTGGGGCCAACGTCCTGACTTTC
TRBV11-3	TRBD1	few	TRBJ1-2	CASSQVAGGPGYTF	TGTGCCAGCAGCCAGGTTGCAGGGGGCCCTGGCTACACCTTC